This T cell receptor beta chain appears in the sequencing data of a study of cytomegalovirus exposure and HLA in healthy donors. Findings and limits, study-wide: Whilst most TCR sequences proved rare, a subset of public TCRs occurred across many donors. Listed as cytomegalovirus-associated were around 160 TCR beta chains.

Produced via immunoSEQ multiplex PCR; TCRdb's table is partial and in-frame only. Here the sample spans roughly 130,000 clones, about nine tenths being singletons. This CDR3 has 14 amino acids. Germline trimming cut 4 bases from V and 2 bases from J; bases unmatched to any gene: 2. In germline, CDR1 is SGHTA, CDR2 FQGTGA. This clone was counted between two and nine times. Its antigen remains unknown. This receptor was obtained from a man younger than 40 in good health and CMV-seronegative. The chain links TRBV7-3 to TRBJ1-5; 7 nucleotides agree with TRBD1. The source material was PBMCs. The CDR3 here is CASSSTGGNQPQHF. DNA of the CDR3: TGTGCCAGCAGCTCTACAGGGGGCAATCAGCCCCAGCATTTT.